This record covers a single T cell receptor beta chain. Its antigen is unknown. This sample was included in a study of OX40 agonist ivuxolimab in advanced cancers. Study overall: From 23 to 79 years was the age range, with a mean of roughly 64 years, and over 70% were male. The study's findings and limits: Clones of CD4+ and CD8+ blood T cells grew by week 6 at doses of 0.1 to 3.0 mg/kg.

On cycle 4 day 1 and cycle 7 day 1, as well as at baseline, blood was sampled. Germline assignment: CDR1 MNHNS and CDR2 SASEGT. CDR3 length equals 14 residues. Trimming took 11 bases from V and 2 from J, leaving 19 bases between them. TCRdb's table, derived via immunoSEQ multiplex PCR, lists solely in-frame clones and lacks some. The data contain about 100,000 clones, under 95% of them singletons. The specimen comprised CD4+ or CD8+ T cells sorted from blood, sampled in a trial of the OX40 agonist ivuxolimab. The J gene is TRBJ2-7, the V gene TRBV6-1; the D gene could be TRBD1 or TRBD2 (5 bases each). The receptor was isolated from an adult with an advanced solid tumor such as melanoma, head and neck, liver or kidney cancer. This chain's CDR3 is CAGGFGAGPYEQYF. The CDR3 DNA reads as TGTGCCGGAGGCTTCGGGGCAGGGCCCTACGAGCAGTACTTC.